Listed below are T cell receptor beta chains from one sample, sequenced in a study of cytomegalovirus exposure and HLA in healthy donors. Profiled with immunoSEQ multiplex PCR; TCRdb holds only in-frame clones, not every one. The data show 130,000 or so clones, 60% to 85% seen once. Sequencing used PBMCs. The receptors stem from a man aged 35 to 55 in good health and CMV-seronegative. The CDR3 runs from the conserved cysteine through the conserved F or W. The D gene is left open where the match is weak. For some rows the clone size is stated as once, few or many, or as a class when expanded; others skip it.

CDR3 DNA: TGTGCCAGCAGCCAAGAAGGACAGGGTGGGCACTATGGCTACACCTTC
CDR3 protein: CASSQEGQGGHYGYTF
J gene: TRBJ1-2
D gene: TRBD1
clone size: once
V gene: TRBV4-2

CDR3 DNA: TGTGCCAGCAGACGGACAGAAAGTAATCAGCCCCAGCATTTT
CDR3 protein: CASRRTESNQPQHF
J gene: TRBJ1-5
D gene: -
clone size: once
V gene: TRBV6-5

CDR3 DNA: TGTGCCAGCAGCTTAGAGGGAGGGTTCGGCTACACCTTC
CDR3 protein: CASSLEGGFGYTF
J gene: TRBJ1-2
D gene: -
clone size: few
V gene: TRBV7-6

CDR3 DNA: TGTGCCAGTAAACGTGAGAGCCCCCACTCTGGTAATGAAAAACTGTTTTTT
CDR3 protein: CASKRESPHSGNEKLFF
J gene: TRBJ1-4
D gene: -
clone size: -
V gene: TRBV19

CDR3 DNA: TGTGCCAGCAGCCCCCCGTATCGCGGGGCGCAAGAGACCCAGTACTTC
CDR3 protein: CASSPPYRGAQETQYF
J gene: TRBJ2-5
D gene: -
clone size: -
V gene: TRBV7-2

CDR3 DNA: TGTGCCAGCAGCTGGGCAGGGGAAGAGACCCAGTACTTC
CDR3 protein: CASSWAGEETQYF
J gene: TRBJ2-5
D gene: -
clone size: few
V gene: TRBV7-2

CDR3 DNA: TGTGCCAGCAGCCTAGCGGAAACCTACGAGCAGTACTTC
CDR3 protein: CASSLAETYEQYF
J gene: TRBJ2-7
D gene: -
clone size: -
V gene: TRBV21-1

CDR3 DNA: TGTGCCAGCAGTGAGTCGCAGGGGGCGGGCGGCTACACCTTC
CDR3 protein: CASSESQGAGGYTF
J gene: TRBJ1-2
D gene: TRBD1
clone size: few
V gene: TRBV6-5

CDR3 DNA: TGTGCCAGCAGCCCCGGGACAGAGCTATACGAGCAGTACTTC
CDR3 protein: CASSPGTELYEQYF
J gene: TRBJ2-7
D gene: TRBD1
clone size: -
V gene: TRBV9

CDR3 DNA: TGCGCCAGCAGCTTGGAGGGGGGGTGGCCCTCCTACGAGCAGTACTTC
CDR3 protein: CASSLEGGWPSYEQYF
J gene: TRBJ2-7
D gene: -
clone size: -
V gene: TRBV5-1

CDR3 DNA: TGTGCCAGCAGCCTATGGAGTCATGGTGGAGCTACCTACGAGCAGTACTTC
CDR3 protein: CASSLWSHGGATYEQYF
J gene: TRBJ2-7
D gene: -
clone size: -
V gene: TRBV14

CDR3 DNA: TGTGCCAGCACCCAATTCAGGGCAGGGCACACCGGGGAGCTGTTTTTT
CDR3 protein: CASTQFRAGHTGELFF
J gene: TRBJ2-2
D gene: -
clone size: -
V gene: TRBV7-9

CDR3 DNA: TGTGCCAGCAGCTTGGGCAGAGATCCACCTAGCTATGGCTACACCTTC
CDR3 protein: CASSLGRDPPSYGYTF
J gene: TRBJ1-2
D gene: -
clone size: -
V gene: TRBV5-4

CDR3 DNA: TGTGCCAGCAGCCCCGGGACAGGGTCGACCTACGAGCAGTACTTC
CDR3 protein: CASSPGTGSTYEQYF
J gene: TRBJ2-7
D gene: TRBD1
clone size: -
V gene: TRBV5-4

CDR3 DNA: TGTGCCAGCCGCACAAATGAGCGGGACGGTGGAGGCGAGCAGTACTTC
CDR3 protein: CASRTNERDGGGEQYF
J gene: TRBJ2-7
D gene: TRBD2
clone size: -
V gene: TRBV7-9

CDR3 DNA: TGTGCCAGTAGTATAGTCACAGGGGAGACCCAGTACTTC
CDR3 protein: CASSIVTGETQYF
J gene: TRBJ2-5
D gene: -
clone size: few
V gene: TRBV19

CDR3 DNA: TGTGCCAGCAGCTCCGGGACAGGGAATGAAAAACTGTTTTTT
CDR3 protein: CASSSGTGNEKLFF
J gene: TRBJ1-4
D gene: TRBD1
clone size: -
V gene: TRBV5-4

CDR3 DNA: TGTGCCAGCAGCTTAGACAGGACTAGCATTCACAATGAGCAGTTCTTC
CDR3 protein: CASSLDRTSIHNEQFF
J gene: TRBJ2-1
D gene: TRBD2
clone size: -
V gene: TRBV11-2

CDR3 DNA: TGTGCCAGTGGTCCCCGGGACAGAAGGACCGGGGAGCTGTTTTTT
CDR3 protein: CASGPRDRRTGELFF
J gene: TRBJ2-2
D gene: TRBD1
clone size: once
V gene: TRBV19

CDR3 DNA: TGCGCCAGCAGCTTTTCCGGGACTACCACAGATACGCAGTATTTT
CDR3 protein: CASSFSGTTTDTQYF
J gene: TRBJ2-3
D gene: TRBD2
clone size: -
V gene: TRBV5-1

CDR3 DNA: TGTGCCAGCAGAGTAGAGGCAGGGCGAACCGGGGAGCTGTTTTTT
CDR3 protein: CASRVEAGRTGELFF
J gene: TRBJ2-2
D gene: -
clone size: -
V gene: TRBV7-6

CDR3 DNA: TGTGCCAGCTCACCAGGCCAGGGGGCCAACGAGCAGTACTTC
CDR3 protein: CASSPGQGANEQYF
J gene: TRBJ2-7
D gene: TRBD1
clone size: -
V gene: TRBV18

CDR3 DNA: TGTGCCAGCAGCGTAACTGGGACTAGCGGGGGCTCATTAGCGAACACCGGGGAGCTGTTTTTT
CDR3 protein: CASSVTGTSGGSLANTGELFF
J gene: TRBJ2-2
D gene: TRBD2
clone size: -
V gene: TRBV9

CDR3 DNA: TGTGCCTGGTCCAAGGGACAGGATAATTCACCCCTCCACTTT
CDR3 protein: CAWSKGQDNSPLHF
J gene: TRBJ1-6
D gene: TRBD1
clone size: -
V gene: TRBV30

CDR3 DNA: TGTGCCAGCAGCTCAATGACCGGAAGGAGGGACGAGCAGTACTTC
CDR3 protein: CASSSMTGRRDEQYF
J gene: TRBJ2-7
D gene: -
clone size: -
V gene: TRBV7-6

CDR3 DNA: TGTGCCAGCACAGGTTCTGGAAACACCATATATTTT
CDR3 protein: CASTGSGNTIYF
J gene: TRBJ1-3
D gene: -
clone size: -
V gene: TRBV28

CDR3 DNA: TGTGCCAGTGGAAACAGGGGGCAAGAGACCCAGTACTTC
CDR3 protein: CASGNRGQETQYF
J gene: TRBJ2-5
D gene: TRBD1
clone size: -
V gene: TRBV19

CDR3 DNA: TGTGCCAGCAGCTTAAGCGGGGGGGTAGCGGAGACCCAGTACTTC
CDR3 protein: CASSLSGGVAETQYF
J gene: TRBJ2-5
D gene: TRBD2
clone size: -
V gene: TRBV7-3

CDR3 DNA: TGCGCCAGCAGCTTGACAGGGGCCGTGGCTGAAGCTTTCTTT
CDR3 protein: CASSLTGAVAEAFF
J gene: TRBJ1-1
D gene: TRBD1
clone size: few
V gene: TRBV5-1

CDR3 DNA: TGTGCCAGCAGTTACACCGGGGGGGGTGAGCAGTACTTC
CDR3 protein: CASSYTGGGEQYF
J gene: TRBJ2-7
D gene: TRBD2
clone size: -
V gene: TRBV6-6

CDR3 DNA: TGTGCCAGCAAGGGGGTCCCCTACAATGAGCAGTTCTTC
CDR3 protein: CASKGVPYNEQFF
J gene: TRBJ2-1
D gene: -
clone size: -
V gene: TRBV6-1

CDR3 DNA: TGTGCCAGCAGTTTAGATGCTGGGGGATTCGCGGGAGAATCTAGCACAGATACGCAGTATTTT
CDR3 protein: CASSLDAGGFAGESSTDTQYF
J gene: TRBJ2-3
D gene: TRBD2
clone size: -
V gene: TRBV27

CDR3 DNA: TGTGCCAGCAGTTACAGCACCGACAGGACGAATGAGCAGTTCTTC
CDR3 protein: CASSYSTDRTNEQFF
J gene: TRBJ2-1
D gene: -
clone size: -
V gene: TRBV6-5

CDR3 DNA: TGCGCCAGCCGCCCCGGTGGACAGGGGGCCTACGAGCAGTACTTC
CDR3 protein: CASRPGGQGAYEQYF
J gene: TRBJ2-7
D gene: TRBD1
clone size: -
V gene: TRBV5-1

CDR3 DNA: TGTGCCAGCAGCCCCGAACTAGCGGGAGGTGGCGAGCAGTACTTC
CDR3 protein: CASSPELAGGGEQYF
J gene: TRBJ2-7
D gene: TRBD2
clone size: once
V gene: TRBV2

CDR3 DNA: TGTGCCAGCAGACCTCGGACTAGCGGGGGTTACAATGAGCAGTTCTTC
CDR3 protein: CASRPRTSGGYNEQFF
J gene: TRBJ2-1
D gene: TRBD2
clone size: -
V gene: TRBV27

CDR3 DNA: TGTGCCAGCAGATCCCACGCGGACAGGGGAATTCGGGGCTACACCTTC
CDR3 protein: CASRSHADRGIRGYTF
J gene: TRBJ1-2
D gene: TRBD1
clone size: once
V gene: TRBV27

CDR3 DNA: TGTGCCAGCAGGCGGGACCTAAACACTGAAGCTTTCTTT
CDR3 protein: CASRRDLNTEAFF
J gene: TRBJ1-1
D gene: -
clone size: -
V gene: TRBV6-1

CDR3 DNA: TGTGCCAGCAGCCTAGTGGGGGCTAGCACAGATACGCAGTATTTT
CDR3 protein: CASSLVGASTDTQYF
J gene: TRBJ2-3
D gene: -
clone size: -
V gene: TRBV11-2

CDR3 DNA: TGTGCCAGCAGCTTAGTTCTTAGCGGGAGGAGGTCAGATACGCAGTATTTT
CDR3 protein: CASSLVLSGRRSDTQYF
J gene: TRBJ2-3
D gene: TRBD2
clone size: -
V gene: TRBV11-2